This T cell receptor (beta chain) was captured in a study of cytomegalovirus exposure and HLA in healthy donors. The primer mix had 60 Vbeta and 13 Jbeta primers. TCRdb's copy holds only in-frame clones and misses some; the assay was immunoSEQ multiplex PCR. The sample holds 100,000 or so clones, approximately 82% seen once. The V and J ends lost 6 bases and 0 bases, in that order; junction bases with no gene match: 5. Looked up from germline, CDR1 is MGHDK and CDR2 is SYGVNS. The CDR3 covers 14 residues. This receptor was obtained from a man between 40 and 49 years old in good health and CMV-seronegative. V usage is TRBV25-1 and J usage is TRBJ2-7, with 7 bases lining up with TRBD1. Input material: PBMCs. The CDR3 is CASSRQGGSYEQYF. In DNA form, the CDR3 reads TGTGCCAGCAGCCGACAGGGCGGCTCCTACGAGCAGTACTTC.